This is a list of T cell receptor beta chains from one sample in a study of cytomegalovirus exposure and HLA in healthy donors. Assay used: immunoSEQ multiplex PCR; TCRdb lists only in-frame clones, some missing. This sample has around 230,000 clones; 78% occur once, and the top ten carry 0.4% to 0.6%. Sequencing was carried out using PBMCs. The receptors were sampled from a boy aged 5-17 years in good health and CMV-seronegative. Both conserved end residues are part of each CDR3. The order of the fields is J gene, clone size, D gene, V gene, CDR3 DNA, CDR3 protein. A D gene is named only where the DNA matches it firmly. Clone sizes are given selectively: once, few, many, or a class where the clone is expanded.

j_gene: TRBJ2-1; abundance: NA; d_gene: TRBD2; v_gene: TRBV9; CDR3nt: TGTGCCAGCAGCGTAGGGACTAGCGGGAGGTATGAGCAGTTCTTC; CDR3aa: CASSVGTSGRYEQFF
j_gene: TRBJ1-3; abundance: NA; d_gene: NA; v_gene: TRBV25-1; CDR3nt: TGTGCCAGCAGTGATCCGCGGGGGGCTGGAAACACCATATATTTT; CDR3aa: CASSDPRGAGNTIYF
j_gene: TRBJ2-1; abundance: NA; d_gene: NA; v_gene: TRBV27; CDR3nt: TGTGCCAGCAGTTTATCGCCTAGCTCGTTCAATGAGCAGTTCTTC; CDR3aa: CASSLSPSSFNEQFF
j_gene: TRBJ2-7; abundance: NA; d_gene: TRBD1; v_gene: TRBV20-1; CDR3nt: TGCAGTGCTATGACAGGGCACGAGCAGTACTTC; CDR3aa: CSAMTGHEQYF
j_gene: TRBJ1-5; abundance: NA; d_gene: TRBD1; v_gene: TRBV6-1; CDR3nt: TGTGCCAGCAGTGACCCGGGACAGGGGGCTATTATCTATAGCAATCAGCCCCAGCATTTT; CDR3aa: CASSDPGQGAIIYSNQPQHF
j_gene: TRBJ1-2; abundance: once; d_gene: TRBD1; v_gene: TRBV7-9; CDR3nt: TGTGCCAGCAGCTTTATGGACAGGGGGCATTATGGCTACACCTTC; CDR3aa: CASSFMDRGHYGYTF
j_gene: TRBJ2-3; abundance: NA; d_gene: TRBD2; v_gene: TRBV7-9; CDR3nt: TGTGCCAGCAGCTTAGTACTAGCGGGGGGCACAGATACGCAGTATTTT; CDR3aa: CASSLVLAGGTDTQYF
j_gene: TRBJ2-3; abundance: NA; d_gene: NA; v_gene: TRBV4-1; CDR3nt: TGCGCCAGCAGCCAAGATATCCCGAGGGATACGCAGTATTTT; CDR3aa: CASSQDIPRDTQYF
j_gene: TRBJ2-3; abundance: NA; d_gene: TRBD2; v_gene: TRBV30; CDR3nt: TGTGCCTGGAGTAGGAAGACTAGCGGGGGGGCGGATACGCAGTATTTT; CDR3aa: CAWSRKTSGGADTQYF
j_gene: TRBJ1-4; abundance: NA; d_gene: TRBD1; v_gene: TRBV5-1; CDR3nt: TGCGCCAGCAGGCAGGGGGCGATGGAAAAACTGTTTTTT; CDR3aa: CASRQGAMEKLFF
j_gene: TRBJ2-3; abundance: NA; d_gene: TRBD2; v_gene: TRBV10-3; CDR3nt: TGTGCCATCAGTAGCGGGGGTGCCCCAGATACGCAGTATTTT; CDR3aa: CAISSGGAPDTQYF
j_gene: TRBJ2-3; abundance: once; d_gene: NA; v_gene: TRBV7-3; CDR3nt: TGTGCCAGCAGCTTTTCTCGCTCCGGGACAGATACGCAGTATTTT; CDR3aa: CASSFSRSGTDTQYF
j_gene: TRBJ2-5; abundance: NA; d_gene: TRBD2; v_gene: TRBV5-4; CDR3nt: TGTGCCAGCAGCTTGGGGCTAGCGGGGGGACAAGAGACCCAGTACTTC; CDR3aa: CASSLGLAGGQETQYF
j_gene: TRBJ1-6; abundance: NA; d_gene: NA; v_gene: TRBV7-3; CDR3nt: TGTGCCAGCAGCTTATATGGGGGGAATTCACCCCTCCACTTT; CDR3aa: CASSLYGGNSPLHF
j_gene: TRBJ2-7; abundance: once; d_gene: TRBD1; v_gene: TRBV29-1; CDR3nt: TGCAGCGTTCACATCGTGCCAGGGGGCTACGAGCAGTACTTC; CDR3aa: CSVHIVPGGYEQYF
j_gene: TRBJ2-2; abundance: NA; d_gene: NA; v_gene: TRBV5-4; CDR3nt: TGTGCCAGCAGCTTGGACAGCACCGGGGAGCTGTTTTTT; CDR3aa: CASSLDSTGELFF
j_gene: TRBJ2-7; abundance: NA; d_gene: NA; v_gene: TRBV11-3; CDR3nt: TGTGCCAGCAGCCCCGCGATCTACGAGCAGTACTTC; CDR3aa: CASSPAIYEQYF
j_gene: TRBJ2-7; abundance: few; d_gene: TRBD2; v_gene: TRBV7-9; CDR3nt: TGTGCCAGCAGCCTTAGCGGGGGAATCTACGAGCAGTACTTC; CDR3aa: CASSLSGGIYEQYF
j_gene: TRBJ1-6; abundance: many; d_gene: NA; v_gene: TRBV2; CDR3nt: TGTGCCAGCAGTTTCCGACAGGTTGCAAATTCACCCCTCCACTTT; CDR3aa: CASSFRQVANSPLHF
j_gene: TRBJ2-3; abundance: NA; d_gene: NA; v_gene: TRBV29-1; CDR3nt: TGCAGCGTTGAAGAGGGCAGGAAAACAGATACGCAGTATTTT; CDR3aa: CSVEEGRKTDTQYF
j_gene: TRBJ2-6; abundance: NA; d_gene: NA; v_gene: TRBV11-2; CDR3nt: TGTGCCAGCAGCCCTTTTGGGGGGTCCCCGAGCTCTGGGGCCAACGTCCTGACTTTC; CDR3aa: CASSPFGGSPSSGANVLTF
j_gene: TRBJ2-2; abundance: NA; d_gene: TRBD1; v_gene: TRBV5-1; CDR3nt: TGCGCCAGCAGCTTGGGACAGGGAACCGGGGAGCTGTTTTTT; CDR3aa: CASSLGQGTGELFF
j_gene: TRBJ1-4; abundance: once; d_gene: NA; v_gene: TRBV2; CDR3nt: TGTGCCACCCTTAGCCGGGGAGGTGAAAAACTGTTTTTT; CDR3aa: CATLSRGGEKLFF
j_gene: TRBJ2-1; abundance: NA; d_gene: TRBD2; v_gene: TRBV9; CDR3nt: TGTGCCAGCAGCGTGGGGTTAACGGGAGGTGTCTATGAGCAGTTCTTC; CDR3aa: CASSVGLTGGVYEQFF
j_gene: TRBJ1-1; abundance: NA; d_gene: NA; v_gene: TRBV30; CDR3nt: TGTGCCTGGAGTGCGCGTCTACCAGCTTTCTTT; CDR3aa: CAWSARLPAFF
j_gene: TRBJ2-3; abundance: once; d_gene: NA; v_gene: TRBV29-1; CDR3nt: TGCAGCGTTGGTATAGATTCAGCGGATACGCAGTATTTT; CDR3aa: CSVGIDSADTQYF
j_gene: TRBJ2-3; abundance: NA; d_gene: TRBD2; v_gene: TRBV7-2; CDR3nt: TGTGCCAGCAGCTTAGCCGGGACTAGCGGGTACACAGATACGCAGTATTTT; CDR3aa: CASSLAGTSGYTDTQYF
j_gene: TRBJ2-1; abundance: few; d_gene: TRBD1; v_gene: TRBV7-9; CDR3nt: TGTGCCAGCAGCCGCGGACAGGGGAATGAGCAGTTCTTC; CDR3aa: CASSRGQGNEQFF
j_gene: TRBJ2-3; abundance: NA; d_gene: NA; v_gene: TRBV5-1; CDR3nt: TGCGCCAGCAGCTTGACAGGGCGGGCAGATACGCAGTATTTT; CDR3aa: CASSLTGRADTQYF
j_gene: TRBJ2-7; abundance: NA; d_gene: NA; v_gene: TRBV21-1; CDR3nt: TGTGCCAGCAGCACACCGGGACAGGGAGGCCACGAGCAGTACTTC; CDR3aa: CASSTPGQGGHEQYF
j_gene: TRBJ2-7; abundance: NA; d_gene: NA; v_gene: TRBV21-1; CDR3nt: TGTGCCAGCAGCAAAGGGAGCCTAGCGGGAGAGGGCGAGCAGTACTTC; CDR3aa: CASSKGSLAGEGEQYF
j_gene: TRBJ1-4; abundance: NA; d_gene: TRBD1; v_gene: TRBV5-8; CDR3nt: TGTGCCAGCAGCTTGTTTACAGGGGACGGCTCTAATGAAAAACTGTTTTTT; CDR3aa: CASSLFTGDGSNEKLFF
j_gene: TRBJ2-7; abundance: NA; d_gene: TRBD1; v_gene: TRBV5-6; CDR3nt: TGTGCCAGCAGCTTAAACCTCTTTCCGGGACAGTCCTACGAGCAGTACTTC; CDR3aa: CASSLNLFPGQSYEQYF
j_gene: TRBJ1-2; abundance: once; d_gene: NA; v_gene: TRBV5-6; CDR3nt: TGTGCCAGCAGCGGGGGGTCCCGGGTTGGCTACACCTTC; CDR3aa: CASSGGSRVGYTF
j_gene: TRBJ1-1; abundance: NA; d_gene: NA; v_gene: TRBV9; CDR3nt: TGTGCCAGCAGCGTAGTTTCCTATGAAGCTTTCTTT; CDR3aa: CASSVVSYEAFF
j_gene: TRBJ1-1; abundance: NA; d_gene: TRBD1; v_gene: TRBV5-1; CDR3nt: TGCGCCAGCAGCTTGGACAGGGGCCCTGAAGCTTTCTTT; CDR3aa: CASSLDRGPEAFF
j_gene: TRBJ1-1; abundance: NA; d_gene: NA; v_gene: TRBV25-1; CDR3nt: TGTGCCAGCAGTGAATATCAGACGGGGGATATGAACACTGAAGCTTTCTTT; CDR3aa: CASSEYQTGDMNTEAFF
j_gene: TRBJ2-7; abundance: once; d_gene: TRBD1; v_gene: TRBV2; CDR3nt: TGTGCCAGCAGTAACAACAGGGGTGGGAACGAGCAGTACTTC; CDR3aa: CASSNNRGGNEQYF
j_gene: TRBJ2-1; abundance: NA; d_gene: TRBD2; v_gene: TRBV5-1; CDR3nt: TGCGCCAGCAGCTTAGGGACTAGCGGCAATGAGCAGTTCTTC; CDR3aa: CASSLGTSGNEQFF
j_gene: TRBJ1-2; abundance: NA; d_gene: NA; v_gene: TRBV19; CDR3nt: TGTGCCAGTAGTATACAGGGCCTGGACTATGGCTACACCTTC; CDR3aa: CASSIQGLDYGYTF
j_gene: TRBJ2-7; abundance: NA; d_gene: TRBD2; v_gene: TRBV27; CDR3nt: TGTGCCAGCAGGAGACTAGCGGGGGAGGACCCCTACGAGCAGTACTTC; CDR3aa: CASRRLAGEDPYEQYF
j_gene: TRBJ2-1; abundance: NA; d_gene: NA; v_gene: TRBV7-9; CDR3nt: TGTGCCAGCACTAGGGGAAATGTGTACAATGAGCAGTTCTTC; CDR3aa: CASTRGNVYNEQFF
j_gene: TRBJ2-2; abundance: NA; d_gene: NA; v_gene: TRBV6-5; CDR3nt: TGTGCCAGCAGCCAACCCGGCACCGGGGAGCTGTTTTTT; CDR3aa: CASSQPGTGELFF
j_gene: TRBJ1-1; abundance: once; d_gene: TRBD1; v_gene: TRBV30; CDR3nt: TGTGCCTGGAGTCGACAGGGGGCGGGGGGGGACACTGAAGCTTTCTTT; CDR3aa: CAWSRQGAGGDTEAFF
j_gene: TRBJ2-7; abundance: once; d_gene: TRBD1; v_gene: TRBV6-5; CDR3nt: TGTGCCAGCAGCCCTTTTATAGGGGGCGTTTACGAGCAGTACTTC; CDR3aa: CASSPFIGGVYEQYF
j_gene: TRBJ1-5; abundance: NA; d_gene: TRBD1; v_gene: TRBV30; CDR3nt: TGTGCCTGGAGTGCCCTCACTACAGGGGGCTACTATCAGCCCCAGCATTTT; CDR3aa: CAWSALTTGGYYQPQHF